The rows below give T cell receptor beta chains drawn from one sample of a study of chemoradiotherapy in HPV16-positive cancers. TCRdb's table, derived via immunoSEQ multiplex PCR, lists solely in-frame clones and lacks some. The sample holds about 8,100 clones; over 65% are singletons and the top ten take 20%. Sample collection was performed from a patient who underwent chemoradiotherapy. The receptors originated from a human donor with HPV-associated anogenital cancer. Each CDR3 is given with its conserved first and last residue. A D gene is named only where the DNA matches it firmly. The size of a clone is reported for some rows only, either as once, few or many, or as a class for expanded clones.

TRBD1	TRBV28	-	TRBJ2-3	TGTGCCAGCAGTTTGGTCGGGACAGATCAATCAACGCAGTATTTT	CASSLVGTDQSTQYF
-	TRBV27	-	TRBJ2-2	TGTGCCAGCAGTTTCGGGAACACCGGGGAGCTGTTTTTT	CASSFGNTGELFF
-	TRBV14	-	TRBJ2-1	TGTGCCAGCAGCCCTCGGACGAGCTCCTACAATGAGCAGTTCTTC	CASSPRTSSYNEQFF
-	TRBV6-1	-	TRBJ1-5	TGTGCCAGCAGTGAACCGGCCCACTCGGGTCAGCCCCAGCATTTT	CASSEPAHSGQPQHF
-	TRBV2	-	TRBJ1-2	TGTGCCAGCAGAAGGGAATCTAACTATGGCTACACCTTC	CASRRESNYGYTF
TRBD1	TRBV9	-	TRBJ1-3	TGTGCCAGCAGCGTAGAGCGTCAGTCAGGGGGCTCTGGAAACACCATATATTTT	CASSVERQSGGSGNTIYF
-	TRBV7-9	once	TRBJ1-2	TGTGCCAGCAGCCCTGCGACGGATGGCTACACCTTC	CASSPATDGYTF
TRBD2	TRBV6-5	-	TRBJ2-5	TGTGCCAGCCGGCGACTAGCGGGGGGAGAGACCCAGTACTTC	CASRRLAGGETQYF
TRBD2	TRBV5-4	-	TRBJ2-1	TGTGCCAGCAGGAGTGGCGGGGGGGGTAGCTACAATGAGCAGTTCTTC	CASRSGGGGSYNEQFF
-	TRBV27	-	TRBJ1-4	TGTGCCAGCAGTTTCGGACCCCCGCAGGAAAAACTGTTTTTT	CASSFGPPQEKLFF
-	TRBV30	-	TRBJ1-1	TGTGCCTGGAGTGTACTTTCTGAAGCTTTCTTT	CAWSVLSEAFF
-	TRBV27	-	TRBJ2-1	TGTGCCAGCAGTTTCCGGCGGAACCCGGGTTCGGTTAATGAGCAGTTCTTC	CASSFRRNPGSVNEQFF
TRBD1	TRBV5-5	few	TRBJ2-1	TGTGCCAGCAGATATATACAGGGGTGGGATGAGCAGTTCTTC	CASRYIQGWDEQFF
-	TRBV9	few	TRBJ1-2	TGTGCCAGCAGCGTAAGGCCTGATGTATATGGCTACACCTTC	CASSVRPDVYGYTF
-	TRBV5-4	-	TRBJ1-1	TGTGCCAGCAGCTTTGGACAGAACCAGAACACTGAAGCTTTCTTT	CASSFGQNQNTEAFF
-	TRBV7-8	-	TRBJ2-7	TGTGCCAGCAGCGCCGACAGGCTGAGCTACGAGCAGTACTTC	CASSADRLSYEQYF
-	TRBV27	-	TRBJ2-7	TGTGCCAGCAGCTCTACAGGGAACGAGCAGTACTTC	CASSSTGNEQYF
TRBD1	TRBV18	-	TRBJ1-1	TGTGCCAGCTCACCAGCCGGGACAGGGGGCACTGAAGCTTTCTTT	CASSPAGTGGTEAFF
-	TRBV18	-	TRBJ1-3	TGTGCCAGCTCACCAAAAACGGACTCTGGAAACACCATATATTTT	CASSPKTDSGNTIYF
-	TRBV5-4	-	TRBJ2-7	TGTGCCAGCAGGGGGACTTTCCCCCCCTACGAGCAGTACTTC	CASRGTFPPYEQYF
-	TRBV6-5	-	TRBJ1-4	TGTGCCAGCAGTTACGGTTCCGGGCGGGATGAAAAACTGTTTTTT	CASSYGSGRDEKLFF
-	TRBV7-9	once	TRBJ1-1	TGTGCCAGCAGCCTGAACCGACAGAGGAACACTGAAGCTTTCTTT	CASSLNRQRNTEAFF
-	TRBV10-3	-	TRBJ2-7	TGTGCCTCCAAACCTCCTGGGGACGGATACGAGCAGTACTTC	CASKPPGDGYEQYF
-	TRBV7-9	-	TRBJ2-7	TGTGCCAGCAGTACACAGGACGGCTCATCCTACGAGCAGTACTTC	CASSTQDGSSYEQYF
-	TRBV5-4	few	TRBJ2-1	TGTGCCAGCAGCCCTCGAAACAACAATGAGCAGTTCTTC	CASSPRNNNEQFF
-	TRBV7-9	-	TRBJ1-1	TGTGCCAGCAGCTTAGAGAATAGGGAAGCTTTCTTT	CASSLENREAFF
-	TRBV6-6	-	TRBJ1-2	TGTGCCAGCGAAGGGAACTATGGCTACACCTTC	CASEGNYGYTF
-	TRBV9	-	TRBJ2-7	TGTGCCAGCAGCGGGGGACCGAGCTCCTACGAGCAGTACTTC	CASSGGPSSYEQYF
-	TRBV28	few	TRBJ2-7	TGTGCCAGCAGTTTCCTCCTCCACGAGCAGTACTTC	CASSFLLHEQYF
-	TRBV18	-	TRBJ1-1	TGTGCCAGCTCGTACTTGGGCAGCAACACTGAAGCTTTCTTT	CASSYLGSNTEAFF
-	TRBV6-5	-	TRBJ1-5	TGTGCCAGCAGTTACTCGATAGGGGATCATCCCCAGCATTTT	CASSYSIGDHPQHF
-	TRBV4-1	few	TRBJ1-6	TGCGCCAGCAGCCAACGGACGGACTATAATTCACCCCTCCACTTT	CASSQRTDYNSPLHF
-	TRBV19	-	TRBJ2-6	TGTGCCAGTAGTTGGATCGCGGTCAGCCTTAACTCTGGGGCCAACGTCCTGACTTTC	CASSWIAVSLNSGANVLTF
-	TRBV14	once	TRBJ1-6	TGTGCCAGCAGCCCTAACAGAGATTCACCCCTCCACTTT	CASSPNRDSPLHF
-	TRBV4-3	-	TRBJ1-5	TGCGCCAGCAGCCAAGAGCTCGTAAATCAGCCCCAGCATTTT	CASSQELVNQPQHF
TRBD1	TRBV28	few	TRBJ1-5	TGTGCCAGCAGTTCTAGCGGGACAGGGTATCAGCCCCAGCATTTT	CASSSSGTGYQPQHF
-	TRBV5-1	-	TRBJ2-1	TGCGCCAGCAGCTTGAGTATTGAGCAGTTCTTC	CASSLSIEQFF
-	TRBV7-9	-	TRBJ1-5	TGTGCCAGCAGCTTAGCGGGGGGCACCGCGCCCCAGCATTTT	CASSLAGGTAPQHF
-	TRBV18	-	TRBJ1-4	TGTGCCAGCTCACCGTGGGCGCAGGGGACAACTAATGAAAAACTGTTTTTT	CASSPWAQGTTNEKLFF
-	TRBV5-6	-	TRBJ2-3	TGTGCCAGCAGCCCACCCCGGGGGTGGGGAGATACGCAGTATTTT	CASSPPRGWGDTQYF
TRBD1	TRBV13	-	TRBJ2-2	TGTGCCAGCAGCCTGACAGGGGAGAGCGGGGAGCTGTTTTTT	CASSLTGESGELFF
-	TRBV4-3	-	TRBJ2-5	TGCGCCAGCAGCCACGGACTTATTGAAGAGACCCAGTACTTC	CASSHGLIEETQYF
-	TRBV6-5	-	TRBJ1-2	TGTGCCAGCAGCAGGGGAGCTAACTATGGCTACACCTTC	CASSRGANYGYTF
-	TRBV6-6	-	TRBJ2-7	TGTGCCAGCCGTTCCCTAGCCGCTCCCTACGAGCAGTACTTC	CASRSLAAPYEQYF
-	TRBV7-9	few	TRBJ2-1	TGTGCCAGCAGCTTAGATACCAGGTACAATGAGCAGTTCTTC	CASSLDTRYNEQFF
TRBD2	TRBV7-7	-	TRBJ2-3	TGTGCTAGCAGCCCTGGGCGGGGGAACTCAGATACGCAGTATTTT	CASSPGRGNSDTQYF
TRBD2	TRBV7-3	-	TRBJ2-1	TGTGCCAGCAGCTTACGCGGGGGGCCCCCGGGTAATGAGCAGTTCTTC	CASSLRGGPPGNEQFF
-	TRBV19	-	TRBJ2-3	TGTGCCAGTAGTCCCCAGGGGATGGGCACAGATACGCAGTATTTT	CASSPQGMGTDTQYF
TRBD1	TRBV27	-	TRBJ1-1	TGTGCCAGCCATCATGACAGGGGGAACACTGAAGCTTTCTTT	CASHHDRGNTEAFF
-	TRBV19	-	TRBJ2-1	TGTGCCAGCACGCAGGGCACCTACAATGAGCAGTTCTTC	CASTQGTYNEQFF
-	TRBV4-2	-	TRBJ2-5	TGTGCCAGCAGCCAAGATTTAGAGACCCAGTACTTC	CASSQDLETQYF
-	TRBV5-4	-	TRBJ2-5	TGTGCCAGCAGCTCCCCCGGTTCAGAGGGCCAGTACTTC	CASSSPGSEGQYF
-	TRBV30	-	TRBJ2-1	TGTGCCTGGAGCGCCACGGTGTTAGGGAATGAGCAGTTCTTC	CAWSATVLGNEQFF
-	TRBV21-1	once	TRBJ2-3	TGTGCCAGCAGCAATGGAGGGGCCCGCACAGATACGCAGTATTTT	CASSNGGARTDTQYF
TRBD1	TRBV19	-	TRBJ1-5	TGTGCCAGTAGTTTGATGGACAGGGATGTGCAGCCCCAGCATTTT	CASSLMDRDVQPQHF
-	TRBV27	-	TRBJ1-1	TGTGCCAGCAGTTATCAGGGTCCGAACACTGAAGCTTTCTTT	CASSYQGPNTEAFF